Listed below are T cell receptor beta chains from one sample, sequenced in a study of shared clonotypes between healthy human individuals. Libraries were prepared by immunoSEQ multiplex PCR; TCRdb keeps only in-frame clonotypes and omits some of them. The sample yields 600,000 to 750,000 clones, roughly 72% seen once. Sequencing was performed on memory CD4+ T cells sorted from blood. All receptors derive from a woman aged 30 to 39 in good health. CDR3s include the opening cysteine and the closing phenylalanine or tryptophan. The order of the fields is V gene, J gene, D gene, clone size, CDR3 protein, CDR3 DNA. The D gene is left open where the match is weak. The size field is filled for only some rows; it gives once, few, many or a size class.

V: TRBV18; J: TRBJ2-2; D: .; size: .; CDR3: CASSRSGQNTGELFF; DNA: TGTGCCAGCTCACGATCGGGACAGAACACCGGGGAGCTGTTTTTT
V: TRBV5-4; J: TRBJ1-1; D: .; size: few; CDR3: CASSVRGVGNTEAFF; DNA: TGTGCCAGCAGCGTGCGAGGGGTGGGGAACACTGAAGCTTTCTTT
V: TRBV30; J: TRBJ1-5; D: .; size: .; CDR3: CAWSVAGNQPQHF; DNA: TGTGCCTGGAGTGTAGCCGGAAATCAGCCCCAGCATTTT
V: TRBV5-1; J: TRBJ2-3; D: TRBD2; size: .; CDR3: CASSQKIDGRGTDTQYF; DNA: TGCGCCAGCAGCCAAAAAATTGACGGGAGGGGCACAGATACGCAGTATTTT
V: TRBV27; J: TRBJ1-2; D: TRBD1; size: .; CDR3: CASSNSTGAPYGYTF; DNA: TGTGCCAGCAGTAATTCGACAGGGGCCCCCTATGGCTACACCTTC
V: TRBV7-9; J: TRBJ2-1; D: .; size: .; CDR3: CASSPVGLGNEQFF; DNA: TGTGCCAGCAGCCCCGTGGGCTTAGGGAATGAGCAGTTCTTC
V: TRBV9; J: TRBJ1-3; D: TRBD1; size: .; CDR3: CASSAAHPGQGAGNTIYF; DNA: TGTGCCAGCAGCGCGGCCCATCCGGGACAGGGGGCTGGAAACACCATATATTTT
V: TRBV19; J: TRBJ2-5; D: .; size: .; CDR3: CASSPNSQETQYF; DNA: TGTGCCAGTAGTCCTAACTCCCAAGAGACCCAGTACTTC
V: TRBV30; J: TRBJ1-5; D: TRBD1; size: once; CDR3: CAWSSSGGNQPQHF; DNA: TGTGCCTGGAGTTCGTCAGGGGGGAATCAGCCCCAGCATTTT
V: TRBV7-9; J: TRBJ2-2; D: .; size: .; CDR3: CASSLSPVLNTGELFF; DNA: TGTGCCAGCAGCTTGTCTCCGGTATTGAACACCGGGGAGCTGTTTTTT
V: TRBV7-9; J: TRBJ2-5; D: .; size: .; CDR3: CASSFSDQETQYF; DNA: TGTGCCAGCAGCTTTAGCGACCAAGAGACCCAGTACTTC
V: TRBV19; J: TRBJ2-5; D: TRBD2; size: .; CDR3: CASSPTSGRAGETQYF; DNA: TGTGCCAGTAGCCCGACTAGCGGGAGGGCCGGGGAGACCCAGTACTTC
V: TRBV5-1; J: TRBJ2-3; D: .; size: few; CDR3: CASSLTSGTQYF; DNA: TGCGCCAGCAGCTTGACGTCGGGCACGCAGTATTTT
V: TRBV18; J: TRBJ2-5; D: TRBD2; size: .; CDR3: CASSSTSAQETQYF; DNA: TGTGCCAGCTCATCTACTAGCGCACAAGAGACCCAGTACTTC
V: TRBV28; J: TRBJ1-4; D: TRBD1; size: .; CDR3: CASTSGQGPGKLFF; DNA: TGTGCCAGCACTTCGGGACAGGGTCCCGGAAAACTGTTTTTT
V: TRBV19; J: TRBJ2-5; D: TRBD2; size: .; CDR3: CASSTPGLAGGETQYF; DNA: TGTGCCAGTAGTACCCCCGGACTAGCGGGGGGGGAGACCCAGTACTTC
V: TRBV2; J: TRBJ1-4; D: .; size: .; CDR3: CASNVETNEKLFF; DNA: TGTGCCAGCAACGTGGAAACTAATGAAAAACTGTTTTTT
V: TRBV7-2; J: TRBJ2-3; D: .; size: few; CDR3: CASSPFNVLTDTQYF; DNA: TGTGCCAGCAGCCCGTTTAACGTCCTCACAGATACGCAGTATTTT
V: TRBV5-1; J: TRBJ2-1; D: .; size: .; CDR3: CASSLGVYSSYNEQFF; DNA: TGCGCCAGCAGCTTGGGAGTTTACAGCTCCTACAATGAGCAGTTCTTC
V: TRBV10-2; J: TRBJ2-7; D: .; size: .; CDR3: CASSERLEVRHF; DNA: TGCGCCAGCAGTGAGAGGTTAGAAGTTAGACACTTC
V: TRBV20-1; J: TRBJ2-5; D: .; size: .; CDR3: CSFPARGTQYF; DNA: TGCAGTTTCCCGGCTAGGGGGACCCAGTACTTC
V: TRBV28; J: TRBJ2-3; D: .; size: .; CDR3: CASRSGSTDTQYF; DNA: TGTGCCAGCAGATCCGGGAGCACAGATACGCAGTATTTT
V: TRBV10-3; J: TRBJ2-7; D: TRBD1; size: .; CDR3: CATGQVISREQYF; DNA: TGTGCCACCGGACAGGTAATCTCTCGCGAGCAGTACTTC
V: TRBV28; J: TRBJ1-5; D: TRBD1; size: .; CDR3: CASSSVWDRAGQPQHF; DNA: TGTGCCAGCAGCAGCGTGTGGGACAGGGCTGGTCAGCCCCAGCATTTT
V: TRBV2; J: TRBJ1-5; D: TRBD1; size: .; CDR3: CASSEALLQGAGQPQHF; DNA: TGTGCCAGCAGTGAAGCACTCCTACAGGGGGCCGGGCAGCCCCAGCATTTT
V: TRBV27; J: TRBJ2-3; D: TRBD2; size: .; CDR3: CASSLRTSGRRLTDTQYF; DNA: TGTGCCAGCAGTTTACGGACTAGCGGGAGGCGCCTCACAGATACGCAGTATTTT
V: TRBV7-2; J: TRBJ1-2; D: .; size: .; CDR3: CASSLSAGPYGYTF; DNA: TGTGCCAGCAGCTTATCGGCAGGTCCCTATGGCTACACCTTC
V: TRBV11-2; J: TRBJ2-1; D: .; size: .; CDR3: CASSRAGRDTSYNEQFF; DNA: TGTGCCAGCAGCCGGGCGGGGCGAGACACCTCCTACAATGAGCAGTTCTTC
V: TRBV5-1; J: TRBJ2-4; D: TRBD2; size: .; CDR3: CASSFSPGGTSVVNIQYF; DNA: TGCGCCAGCAGCTTTTCCCCGGGGGGGACTAGCGTAGTGAACATTCAGTACTTC
V: TRBV2; J: TRBJ2-7; D: TRBD1; size: many; CDR3: CASDTPGTGYEQYF; DNA: TGTGCCAGCGACACCCCCGGGACAGGGTACGAGCAGTACTTC
V: TRBV9; J: TRBJ2-5; D: .; size: once; CDR3: CASSVAGPRGETQYF; DNA: TGTGCCAGCAGCGTAGCTGGCCCCCGGGGAGAGACCCAGTACTTC
V: TRBV2; J: TRBJ1-2; D: TRBD1; size: .; CDR3: CASRRTGGRGYTF; DNA: TGTGCCAGCAGAAGGACAGGGGGCAGAGGCTACACCTTC
V: TRBV11-2; J: TRBJ2-5; D: .; size: .; CDR3: CASSFYSSFGGETQYF; DNA: TGTGCCAGCAGCTTTTATTCTTCTTTCGGTGGCGAGACCCAGTACTTC
V: TRBV7-9; J: TRBJ1-1; D: TRBD1; size: .; CDR3: CASSLRGLGEAFF; DNA: TGTGCCAGCAGCCTCAGGGGGCTGGGGGAAGCTTTCTTT
V: TRBV4-1; J: TRBJ2-1; D: .; size: .; CDR3: CASSQAVAGGGRNNEQFF; DNA: TGCGCCAGCAGCCAAGCTGTAGCGGGTGGGGGCCGGAACAATGAGCAGTTCTTC
V: TRBV5-6; J: TRBJ1-2; D: .; size: few; CDR3: CASSPRSGGYTF; DNA: TGTGCCAGCAGCCCCCGATCTGGTGGCTACACCTTC
V: TRBV7-9; J: TRBJ2-1; D: .; size: .; CDR3: CASSPRLHRTNEQFF; DNA: TGTGCCAGCAGCCCGCGACTTCACCGTACTAATGAGCAGTTCTTC
V: TRBV4-2; J: TRBJ2-7; D: .; size: .; CDR3: CASSQERGGYEQYF; DNA: TGTGCCAGCAGCCAAGAAAGGGGGGGCTACGAGCAGTACTTC
V: TRBV5-1; J: TRBJ2-3; D: TRBD2; size: .; CDR3: CASSNLAGGLGSTDTQYF; DNA: TGCGCCAGCAGCAACTTAGCGGGAGGTCTCGGCAGCACAGATACGCAGTATTTT
V: TRBV5-1; J: TRBJ2-3; D: TRBD2; size: .; CDR3: CASMAGDFTDTQYF; DNA: TGCGCCAGCATGGCGGGAGATTTCACAGATACGCAGTATTTT
V: TRBV5-1; J: TRBJ1-2; D: TRBD1; size: .; CDR3: CASSLDSGGYGYTF; DNA: TGCGCCAGCAGCTTGGATTCAGGGGGGTATGGCTACACCTTC
V: TRBV11-3; J: TRBJ1-1; D: .; size: few; CDR3: CASSLGGVGTEAFF; DNA: TGTGCCAGCAGCTTAGGAGGGGTTGGCACTGAAGCTTTCTTT
V: TRBV5-1; J: TRBJ2-2; D: .; size: .; CDR3: CASGSGQNTGELFF; DNA: TGCGCCAGTGGGTCGGGACAGAACACCGGGGAGCTGTTTTTT
V: TRBV27; J: TRBJ2-3; D: .; size: .; CDR3: CASRDSGMDTQYF; DNA: TGTGCCAGCAGAGATTCAGGGATGGATACGCAGTATTTT
V: TRBV7-8; J: TRBJ2-7; D: .; size: .; CDR3: CASSLGPSPYEQYF; DNA: TGTGCCAGCAGCTTAGGTCCATCCCCCTACGAGCAGTACTTC
V: TRBV30; J: TRBJ2-7; D: TRBD1; size: .; CDR3: CAWSILTGVEQYF; DNA: TGTGCCTGGAGTATCCTAACAGGGGTCGAGCAGTACTTC
V: TRBV28; J: TRBJ1-4; D: .; size: once; CDR3: CASSFYKPTNEKLFF; DNA: TGTGCCAGCAGTTTTTATAAACCAACTAATGAAAAACTGTTTTTT
V: TRBV29-1; J: TRBJ2-6; D: .; size: .; CDR3: CSARSSGANVLTF; DNA: TGCAGCGCCCGGTCCTCTGGGGCCAACGTCCTGACTTTC
V: TRBV4-2; J: TRBJ2-7; D: .; size: .; CDR3: CASSQDTGGSPYEQYF; DNA: TGTGCCAGCAGCCAAGATACTGGGGGGAGCCCCTACGAGCAGTACTTC
V: TRBV6-6; J: TRBJ2-1; D: TRBD2; size: once; CDR3: CASSTTSGSSYNEQFF; DNA: TGTGCCAGCAGTACCACTAGCGGGAGCTCCTACAATGAGCAGTTCTTC
V: TRBV7-3; J: TRBJ1-1; D: .; size: few; CDR3: CASSSGVNTEAFF; DNA: TGTGCCAGCAGCTCCGGAGTCAACACTGAAGCTTTCTTT
V: TRBV4-1; J: TRBJ2-3; D: TRBD2; size: .; CDR3: CASSQGLAGFSTDTQYF; DNA: TGCGCCAGCAGCCAGGGACTAGCGGGGTTTAGCACAGATACGCAGTATTTT
V: TRBV19; J: TRBJ2-3; D: .; size: .; CDR3: CASSIGEVPDTQYF; DNA: TGTGCCAGTAGTATAGGCGAGGTACCAGATACGCAGTATTTT
V: TRBV30; J: TRBJ2-7; D: .; size: .; CDR3: CAWSALYEQYF; DNA: TGTGCCTGGAGTGCCCTTTACGAGCAGTACTTC
V: TRBV5-1; J: TRBJ2-7; D: .; size: once; CDR3: CASSSATYEQYF; DNA: TGCGCCAGCAGCTCGGCCACCTACGAGCAGTACTTC
V: TRBV19; J: TRBJ1-2; D: .; size: .; CDR3: CASSIRTEDYGYTF; DNA: TGTGCCAGTAGTATTCGGACCGAGGACTATGGCTACACCTTC
V: TRBV6-4; J: TRBJ1-1; D: .; size: few; CDR3: CASSDRRNTEAFF; DNA: TGTGCCAGCAGCGACAGGAGGAACACTGAAGCTTTCTTT
V: TRBV19; J: TRBJ2-6; D: .; size: few; CDR3: CASSTPGANVLTF; DNA: TGTGCCAGTAGTACCCCTGGGGCCAACGTCCTGACTTTC